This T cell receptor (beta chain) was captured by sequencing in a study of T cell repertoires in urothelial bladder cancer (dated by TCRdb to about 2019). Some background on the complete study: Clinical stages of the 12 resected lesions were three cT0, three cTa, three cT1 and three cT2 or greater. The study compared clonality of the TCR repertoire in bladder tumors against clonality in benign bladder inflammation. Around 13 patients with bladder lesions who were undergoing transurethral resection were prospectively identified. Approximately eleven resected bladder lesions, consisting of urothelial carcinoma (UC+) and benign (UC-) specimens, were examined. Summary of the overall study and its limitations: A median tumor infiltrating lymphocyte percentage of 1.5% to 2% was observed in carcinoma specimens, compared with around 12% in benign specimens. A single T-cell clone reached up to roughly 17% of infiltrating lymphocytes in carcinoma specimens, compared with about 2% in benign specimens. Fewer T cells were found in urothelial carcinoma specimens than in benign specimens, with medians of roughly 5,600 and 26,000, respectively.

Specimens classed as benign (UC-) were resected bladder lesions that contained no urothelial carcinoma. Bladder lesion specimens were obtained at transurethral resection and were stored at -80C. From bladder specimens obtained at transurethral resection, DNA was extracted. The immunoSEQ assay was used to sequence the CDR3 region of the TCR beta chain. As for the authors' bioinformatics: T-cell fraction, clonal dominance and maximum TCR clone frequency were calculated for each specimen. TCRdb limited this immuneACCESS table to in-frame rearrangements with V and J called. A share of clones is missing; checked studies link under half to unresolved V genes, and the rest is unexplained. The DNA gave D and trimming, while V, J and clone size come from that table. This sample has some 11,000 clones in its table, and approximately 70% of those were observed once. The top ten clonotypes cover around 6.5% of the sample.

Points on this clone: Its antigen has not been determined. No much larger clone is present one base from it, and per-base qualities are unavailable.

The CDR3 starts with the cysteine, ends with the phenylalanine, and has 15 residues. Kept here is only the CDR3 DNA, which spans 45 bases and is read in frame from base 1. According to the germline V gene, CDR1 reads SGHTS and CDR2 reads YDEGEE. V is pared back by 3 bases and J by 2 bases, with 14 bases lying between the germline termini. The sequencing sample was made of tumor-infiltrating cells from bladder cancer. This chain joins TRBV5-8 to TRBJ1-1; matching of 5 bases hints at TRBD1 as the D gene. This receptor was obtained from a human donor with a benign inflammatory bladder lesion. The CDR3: CASSSDSSVNTEAFF. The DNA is TGTGCCAGCAGCTCCGACAGTTCTGTAAACACTGAAGCTTTCTTT.